This T cell receptor (beta chain) was sequenced for a study of spatial heterogeneity in lung cancer. Overall study context: Each distinct TCR and UMI combination averaged more than ten appearances in raw reads.

Time point here: blood at routine non-recurrence follow-up after resection. This clonotype was counted between two and nine times. TCRdb passed the 5' RACE reads through MiXCR, listing each CDR3 protein once. Here the sample spans 95,000 to 120,000 distinct CDR3 sequences, approximately 11% being singletons. The CDR3 runs to 15 residues. CDR1 and CDR2 (germline): LNHDA, SQIVND (reference sequence). V was shortened by 5 bases and J by 6 bases, with 19 bases between the two germline ends. The chain is built from TRBV19 and TRBJ1-1, with unresolved D. The TCR was taken from a female donor with early-stage non-small cell lung cancer. Sequences were derived from PBMCs, sampled at follow-up. CDR3 protein: CASSLPGVPKPEAFF. DNA for the CDR3: TGTGCCAGTAGTCTTCCAGGTGTCCCAAAGCCTGAAGCTTTCTTT. The full variable domain, with the rest looked up from reference TRBV19 and TRBJ1-1, is DGGITQSPKYLFRKEGQNVTLSCEQNLNHDAMYWYRQDPGQGLRLIYYSQIVNDFQKGDIAEGYSVSREKKESFPLTVTSAQKNPTAFYLCASSLPGVPKPEAFFGQGTRLTVV.